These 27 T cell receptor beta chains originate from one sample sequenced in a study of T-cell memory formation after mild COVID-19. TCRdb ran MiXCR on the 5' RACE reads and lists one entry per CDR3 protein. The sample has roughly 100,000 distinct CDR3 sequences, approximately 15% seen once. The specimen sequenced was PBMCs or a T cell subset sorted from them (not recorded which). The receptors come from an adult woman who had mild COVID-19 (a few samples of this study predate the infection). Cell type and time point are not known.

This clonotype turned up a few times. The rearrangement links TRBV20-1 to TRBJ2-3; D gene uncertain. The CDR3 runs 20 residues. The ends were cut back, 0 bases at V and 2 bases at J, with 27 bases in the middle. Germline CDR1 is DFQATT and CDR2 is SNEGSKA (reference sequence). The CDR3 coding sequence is TGCAGTGCTAGAGATCGGAGACCGCTTGTCTACCCAGGTGACACAGATACGCAGTATTTT. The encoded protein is CSARDRRPLVYPGDTDTQYF.

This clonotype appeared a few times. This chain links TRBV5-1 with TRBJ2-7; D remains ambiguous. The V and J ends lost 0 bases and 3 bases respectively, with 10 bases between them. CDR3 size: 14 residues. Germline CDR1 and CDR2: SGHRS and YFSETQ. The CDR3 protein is CASSLDYSLYEQYF. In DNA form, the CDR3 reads TGCGCCAGCAGCTTGGACTACAGCCTCTACGAGCAGTACTTC.

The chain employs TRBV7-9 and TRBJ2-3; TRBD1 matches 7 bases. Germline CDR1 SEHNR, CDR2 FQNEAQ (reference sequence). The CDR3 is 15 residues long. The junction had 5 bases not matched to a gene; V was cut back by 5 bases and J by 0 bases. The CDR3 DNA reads TGTGCCAGCAGCCCTACGGGACAGAGCACAGATACGCAGTATTTT. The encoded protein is CASSPTGQSTDTQYF.

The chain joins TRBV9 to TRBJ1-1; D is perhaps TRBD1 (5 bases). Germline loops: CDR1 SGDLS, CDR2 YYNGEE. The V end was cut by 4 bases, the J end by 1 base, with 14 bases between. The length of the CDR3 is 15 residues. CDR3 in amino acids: CASSPGSGANTEAFF. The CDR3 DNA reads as TGTGCCAGCAGCCCCGGGTCTGGGGCGAACACTGAAGCTTTCTTT.

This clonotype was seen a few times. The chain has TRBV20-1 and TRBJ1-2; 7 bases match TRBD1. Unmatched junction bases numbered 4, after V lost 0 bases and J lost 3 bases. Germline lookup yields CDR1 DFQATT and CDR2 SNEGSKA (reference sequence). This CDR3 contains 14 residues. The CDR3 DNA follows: TGCAGTGCTAGAGAGGAGGGGGCACACTATGGCTACACCTTC. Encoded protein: CSAREEGAHYGYTF.

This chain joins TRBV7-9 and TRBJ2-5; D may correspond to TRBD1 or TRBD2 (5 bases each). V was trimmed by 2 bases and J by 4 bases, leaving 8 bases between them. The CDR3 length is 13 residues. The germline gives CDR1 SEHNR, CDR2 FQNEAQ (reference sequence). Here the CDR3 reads CASSLRGGETQYF. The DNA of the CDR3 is TGTGCCAGCAGCTTACGTGGGGGAGAGACCCAGTACTTC.

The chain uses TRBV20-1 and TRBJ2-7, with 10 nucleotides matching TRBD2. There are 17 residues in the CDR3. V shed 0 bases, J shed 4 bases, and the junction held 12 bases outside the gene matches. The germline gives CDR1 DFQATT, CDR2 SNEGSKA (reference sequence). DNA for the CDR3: TGCAGTGCTAGAGATAGAGGTGGACTAGCGGACTTTTACGAGCAGTACTTC. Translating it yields CSARDRGGLADFYEQYF.

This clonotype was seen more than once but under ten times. The CDR3 DNA follows: TGTGCCAGCAGTTTAATGTCTAACCGGGAGCAGTACTTC. This codes for CASSLMSNREQYF. The chain uses TRBV12-3 or TRBV12-4 and TRBJ2-7; D ambiguous. The CDR3 is 13 amino acids. Trimming shortened V by 2 bases and J by 7 bases, and 12 bases separated the two germline ends.

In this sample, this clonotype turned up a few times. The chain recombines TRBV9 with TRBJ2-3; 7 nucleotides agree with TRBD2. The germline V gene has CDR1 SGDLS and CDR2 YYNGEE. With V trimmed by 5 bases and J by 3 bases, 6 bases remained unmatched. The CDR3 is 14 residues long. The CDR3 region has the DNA TGTGCCAGCAGAAGTGGGGGGGGTACAGATACGCAGTATTTT. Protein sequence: CASRSGGGTDTQYF.

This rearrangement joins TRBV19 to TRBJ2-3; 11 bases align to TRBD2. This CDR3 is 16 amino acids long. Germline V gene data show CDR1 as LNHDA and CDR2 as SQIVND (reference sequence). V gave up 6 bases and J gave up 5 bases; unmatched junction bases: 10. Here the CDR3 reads CASSISSGGQGDTQYF. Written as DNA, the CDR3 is TGTGCCAGTAGCATCTCTAGCGGGGGGCAAGGAGATACGCAGTATTTT.

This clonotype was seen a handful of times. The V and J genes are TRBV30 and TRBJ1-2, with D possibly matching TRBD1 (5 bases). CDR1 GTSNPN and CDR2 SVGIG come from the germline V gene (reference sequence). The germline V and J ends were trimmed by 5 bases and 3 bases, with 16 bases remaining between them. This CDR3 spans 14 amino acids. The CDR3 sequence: CAWEMAGSDYGYTF. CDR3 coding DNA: TGTGCCTGGGAGATGGCAGGGTCTGACTATGGCTACACCTTC.

For the CDR3, the DNA is TGTGCCAGCAGTTCAGGCATCGGGAACCATAATTCACCCCTCCACTTT. Translating it yields CASSSGIGNHNSPLHF. The genes are TRBV27 and TRBJ1-6; D not resolved. The V end was cut by 4 bases, the J end by 5 bases, with 15 bases between. The CDR3 runs 16 residues. Looked up from germline, CDR1 is MNHEY and CDR2 is SMNVEV (reference sequence).

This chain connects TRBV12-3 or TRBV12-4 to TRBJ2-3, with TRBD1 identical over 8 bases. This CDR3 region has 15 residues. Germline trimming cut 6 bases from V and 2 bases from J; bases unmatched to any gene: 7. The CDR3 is CASSPVGQATDTQYF. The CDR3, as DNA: TGTGCCAGCAGCCCTGTGGGACAGGCCACAGATACGCAGTATTTT.

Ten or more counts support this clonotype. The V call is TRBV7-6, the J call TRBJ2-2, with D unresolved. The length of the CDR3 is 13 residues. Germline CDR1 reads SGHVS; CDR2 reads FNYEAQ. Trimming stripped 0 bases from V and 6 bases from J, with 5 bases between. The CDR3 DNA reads TGTGCCAGCAGCTTAGCCCGCGCCGGGGAGCTGTTTTTT. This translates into CASSLARAGELFF.

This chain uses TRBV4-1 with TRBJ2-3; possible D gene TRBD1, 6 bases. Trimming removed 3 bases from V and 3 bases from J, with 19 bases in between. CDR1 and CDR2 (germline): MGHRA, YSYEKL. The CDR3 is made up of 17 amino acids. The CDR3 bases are TGCGCCAGCAGCCACCCACAGGCAGGGGAGTTGACAGATACGCAGTATTTT. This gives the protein CASSHPQAGELTDTQYF.

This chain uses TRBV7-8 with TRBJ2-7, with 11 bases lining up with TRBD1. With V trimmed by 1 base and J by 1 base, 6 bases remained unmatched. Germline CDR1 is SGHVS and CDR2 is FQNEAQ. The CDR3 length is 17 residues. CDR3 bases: TGTGCCAGCAGCTTAGGGACAGGGGGCTTACATTCCTACGAGCAGTACTTC. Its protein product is CASSLGTGGLHSYEQYF.

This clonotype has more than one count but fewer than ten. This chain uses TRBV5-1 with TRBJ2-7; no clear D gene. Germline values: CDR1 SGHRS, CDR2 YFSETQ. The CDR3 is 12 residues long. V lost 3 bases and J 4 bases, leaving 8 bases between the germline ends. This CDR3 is CASSSRGYEQYF. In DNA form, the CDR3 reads TGCGCCAGCAGCTCCCGTGGGTACGAGCAGTACTTC. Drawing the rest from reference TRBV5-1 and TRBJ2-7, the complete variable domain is KAGVTQTPRYLIKTRGQQVTLSCSPISGHRSVSWYQQTPGQGLQFLFEYFSETQRNKGNFPGRFSGRQFSNSRSEMNVSTLELGDSALYLCASSSRGYEQYFGPGTRLTVT.

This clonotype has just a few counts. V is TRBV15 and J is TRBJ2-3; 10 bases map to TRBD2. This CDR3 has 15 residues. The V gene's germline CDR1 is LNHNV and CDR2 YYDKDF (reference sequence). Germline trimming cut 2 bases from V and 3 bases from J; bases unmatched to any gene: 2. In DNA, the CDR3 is TGTGCCACCAGCAGAATAGCGGGGGGAACAGATACGCAGTATTTT. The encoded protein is CATSRIAGGTDTQYF. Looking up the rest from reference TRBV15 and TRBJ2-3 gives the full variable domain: DAMVIQNPRYQVTQFGKPVTLSCSQTLNHNVMYWYQQKSSQAPKLLFHYYDKDFNNEADTPDNFQSRRPNTSFCFLDIRSPGLGDTAMYLCATSRIAGGTDTQYFGPGTRLTVL.

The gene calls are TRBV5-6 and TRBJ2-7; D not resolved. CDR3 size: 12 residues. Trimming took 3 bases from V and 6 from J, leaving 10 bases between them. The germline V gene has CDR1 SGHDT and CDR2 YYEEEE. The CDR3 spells CASSSGPLEQYF. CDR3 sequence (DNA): TGTGCCAGCAGCTCAGGACCCCTCGAGCAGTACTTC. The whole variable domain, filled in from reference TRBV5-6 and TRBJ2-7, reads DAGVTQSPTHLIKTRGQQVTLRCSPKSGHDTVSWYQQALGQGPQFIFQYYEEEERQRGNFPDRFSGHQFPNYSSELNVNALLLGDSALYLCASSSGPLEQYFGPGTRLTVT.

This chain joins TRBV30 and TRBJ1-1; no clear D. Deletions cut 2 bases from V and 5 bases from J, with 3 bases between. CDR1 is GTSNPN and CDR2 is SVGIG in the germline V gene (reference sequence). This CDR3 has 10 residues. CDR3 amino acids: CAWSRTEAFF. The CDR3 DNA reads TGTGCCTGGAGTAGAACTGAAGCTTTCTTT.

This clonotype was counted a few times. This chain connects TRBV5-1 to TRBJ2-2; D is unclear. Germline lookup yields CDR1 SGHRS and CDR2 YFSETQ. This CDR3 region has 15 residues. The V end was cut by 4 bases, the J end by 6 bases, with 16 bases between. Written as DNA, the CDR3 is TGCGCCAGCAGCCCCTTAATAGGTTTCGCCGGGGAGCTGTTTTTT. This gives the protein CASSPLIGFAGELFF.

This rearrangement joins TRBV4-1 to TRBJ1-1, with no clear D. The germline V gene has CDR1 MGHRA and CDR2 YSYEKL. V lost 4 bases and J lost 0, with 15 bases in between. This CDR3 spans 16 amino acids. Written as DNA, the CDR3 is TGCGCCAGCAGCCGAGGCCGCGACGGCATGAACACTGAAGCTTTCTTT. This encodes CASSRGRDGMNTEAFF.

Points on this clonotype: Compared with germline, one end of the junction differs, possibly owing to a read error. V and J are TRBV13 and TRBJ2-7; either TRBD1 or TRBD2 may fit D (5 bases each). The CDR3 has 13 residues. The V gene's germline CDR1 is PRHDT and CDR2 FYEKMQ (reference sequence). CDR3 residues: CASSLGTSGEQYF. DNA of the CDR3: TGTGCCAGCAGCCTAGGGACCTCTGGGGAGCAGTACTTC.

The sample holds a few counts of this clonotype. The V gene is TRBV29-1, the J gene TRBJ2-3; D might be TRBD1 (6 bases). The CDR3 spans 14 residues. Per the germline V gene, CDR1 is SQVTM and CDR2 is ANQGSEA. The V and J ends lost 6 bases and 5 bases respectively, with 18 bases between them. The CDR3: CSVETGMGEDTQYF. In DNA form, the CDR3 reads TGCAGCGTCGAAACAGGGATGGGGGAAGATACGCAGTATTTT.

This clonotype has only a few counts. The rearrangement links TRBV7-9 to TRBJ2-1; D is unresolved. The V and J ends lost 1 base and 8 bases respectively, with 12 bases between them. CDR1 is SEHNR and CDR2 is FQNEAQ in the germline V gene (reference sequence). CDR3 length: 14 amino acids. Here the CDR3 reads CASSLVKGIDEQFF. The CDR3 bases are TGTGCCAGCAGCTTAGTGAAGGGTATCGATGAGCAGTTCTTC.

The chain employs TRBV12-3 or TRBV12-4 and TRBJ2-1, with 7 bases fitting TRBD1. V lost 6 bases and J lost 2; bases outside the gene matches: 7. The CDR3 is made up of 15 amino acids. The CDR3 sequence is CASSLRQGAYNEQFF. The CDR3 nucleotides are TGTGCCAGCAGCTTACGACAGGGAGCCTACAATGAGCAGTTCTTC.

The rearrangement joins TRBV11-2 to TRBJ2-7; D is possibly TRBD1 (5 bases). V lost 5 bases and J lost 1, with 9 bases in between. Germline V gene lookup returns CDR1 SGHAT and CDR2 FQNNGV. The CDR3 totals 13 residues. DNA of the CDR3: TGTGCCAGCAGCGGGGCCGCGTCCTACGAGCAGTACTTC. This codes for CASSGAASYEQYF. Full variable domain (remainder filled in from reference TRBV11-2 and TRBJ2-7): EAGVAQSPRYKIIEKRQSVAFWCNPISGHATLYWYQQILGQGPKLLIQFQNNGVVDDSQLPKDRFSAERLKGVDSTLKIQPAKLEDSAVYLCASSGAASYEQYFGPGTRLTVT.